This entry describes one T cell receptor (beta chain). Its specificity is unknown. The CDR3 length is 16 residues. Germline CDR1 and CDR2: LNHDA and SQIVND (reference sequence). Between the trimmed V and J ends, which lost 6 bases and 6 bases, there was a span of 21 bases. PCR amplification relied on 60 Vbeta primers (plus 13 Jbeta primers). Profiling relied on immunoSEQ multiplex PCR, and the TCRdb table lists in-frame clones only, not all of them. The sample comprises some 130,000 clones, roughly four fifths of which are singletons, and over 9% rests with the top ten. This sample is drawn from a study of cytomegalovirus exposure and HLA in healthy donors. The study's findings and limits: An apparent linkage of common viral pathogens to several of the most significant clusters emerged in a later analysis.

Sequencing used PBMCs. This receptor was obtained from a male donor in good health and CMV-seropositive. The rearrangement joins TRBV19 to TRBJ1-3; D not certain. In DNA form, the CDR3 reads TGTGCCAGTAGCTCATCCTTTCCAGGCAGAGCAAACACCATATATTTT. This sequence encodes CASSSSFPGRANTIYF.